This T cell receptor beta chain was obtained from a study of regulatory T cells in long-lasting Graves disease. This clonotype was observed many times. Its matching antigen is unknown. One junction end disagrees with the germline gene, perhaps due to a read error. Arm-PCR of CDR3 regions and iRepertoire HTBI primers were used to build TCR beta libraries. Original data processing: The study identified roughly 59 TRBV and about 14 TRBJ segments across samples. TCRdb reprocessed the multiplex PCR reads with MiXCR, giving one entry per CDR3 protein. What appears here as the V and J calls and clone size reflects TCRdb's work, not the paper's. The table shows a few hundred thousand distinct CDR3 sequences, with 20% to 30% occurring only once. This CDR3 comprises 14 residues. Germline V gene sequence: CDR1 LGHDT, CDR2 YNNKEL (reference sequence). Regarding the study as a whole: Relative to newly diagnosed Graves' patients, persistent ones had lower TCR diversity. When disease was persistent, TRBV28, TRBJ1-2 and TRBJ2-5 were the favored segments.

The time point was: persistent/refractory GD, antithyroid drugs over 5 years with positive TRAb. Following extraction of RNA from PBMCs, that RNA was used to make the TCR library. Per American Thyroid Association guidelines, Graves' disease was diagnosed. This clonotype originated in a female donor with Graves disease. The chain uses TRBV3-1 and TRBJ2-6; D not certain. This material consisted of peripheral blood mononuclear cells (PBMCs), taken when the disease was refractory, from a patient treated with antithyroid drugs. In nucleotides, the CDR3 is TGTGCCAGTAGCCAGCGTTCTGGGGCCAACGTCCTGACTTTC. Translating gives CASSQRSGANVLTF. Complete variable domain (other parts from reference TRBV3-1 and TRBJ2-6): DTAVSQTPKYLVTQMGNDKSIKCEQNLGHDTMYWYKQDSKKFLKIMFSYNNKELIINETVPNRFSPKSPDKAHLNLHINSLELGDSAVYFCASSQRSGANVLTFGAGSRLTVL.